Listed below are T cell receptor beta chains from one sample, sequenced in a study of T cells after posttransplantation cyclophosphamide. TCRdb's copy holds only in-frame clones and misses some; the assay was immunoSEQ multiplex PCR. The sample consists of about 11,000 clones, roughly 80% of them appearing once. The sample consisted of PBMCs, taken after allogeneic stem cell transplant with posttransplant cyclophosphamide. The receptor set was obtained from a female patient in her fifties who received an allogeneic stem cell transplant from a related donor, was CMV-positive, and had no GVHD. Some T cells may arise from the graft donor. The CDR3 runs from the conserved cysteine through the conserved F or W. The D gene is left open where the match is weak. Clone size is shown for a subset of rows, as once, few, many or a class of expanded clone.

>TRBJ1-4|TRBV19|.|.
TGTGCCAGTACCCCGGCGGCAACTAATGAAAAACTGTTTTTT
CASTPAATNEKLFF
>TRBJ2-7|TRBV7-2|.|.
TGTGCCAGCAGCTTAGGTTCTGGGGGGACCTACGAGCAGTACTTC
CASSLGSGGTYEQYF
>TRBJ2-3|TRBV7-2|.|once
TGTGCCAGCAGCGTCCGACAGCCTAGCACAGATACGCAGTATTTT
CASSVRQPSTDTQYF
>TRBJ2-5|TRBV7-2|.|.
TGTGCCAGCAGCTCCGAAGGGGGGGGAGAGACCCAGTACTTC
CASSSEGGGETQYF
>TRBJ2-1|TRBV5-1|.|once
TGCGCCAGCAGCACACACAATGAGCAGTTCTTC
CASSTHNEQFF
>TRBJ2-7|TRBV28|.|.
TGTGCCAGCCGGGAGCTTTCCTACGAGCAGTACTTC
CASRELSYEQYF
>TRBJ1-3|TRBV30|.|.
TGTGCCTGGGGGCGGGGGGGCTCTGGAAACACCATATATTTT
CAWGRGGSGNTIYF
>TRBJ2-1|TRBV20-1|TRBD1|once
TGCAGTGCAACACAGGGGGGGCAGTTCTTC
CSATQGGQFF
>TRBJ2-5|TRBV11-2|TRBD1|.
TGTGCCAGCAGCTTTGACAGGGGGCGAGAGACCCAGTACTTC
CASSFDRGRETQYF
>TRBJ2-2|TRBV7-3|.|.
TGTGCCAGCAGCTCCAGGGGTAACACCGGGGAGCTGTTTTTT
CASSSRGNTGELFF
>TRBJ1-5|TRBV19|TRBD1|.
TGTGCCAGTGCCGGGACAGGGGGCTTTCAGCCCCAGCATTTT
CASAGTGGFQPQHF
>TRBJ2-7|TRBV9|.|.
TGTGCCAGCAGCATCCACCCCCGGGGGTGGTACGAGCAGTACTTC
CASSIHPRGWYEQYF
>TRBJ2-1|TRBV15|TRBD2|.
TGTGCCACCAGCAGAGATGGGAGGGAGGATGAGCAGTTCTTC
CATSRDGREDEQFF
>TRBJ2-7|TRBV19|.|.
TGTGCCAGCAGTATAGCGGTGAACTCCTACGAGCAGTACTTC
CASSIAVNSYEQYF
>TRBJ2-1|TRBV7-9|TRBD2|.
TGTGCCAGCACCCGGGGGGGCGGGGGGTACTACAATGAGCAGTTCTTC
CASTRGGGGYYNEQFF
>TRBJ2-7|TRBV6-5|.|.
TGTGCCAGCAGGCACGGTTCCTACGAGCAGTACTTC
CASRHGSYEQYF
>TRBJ1-3|TRBV10-3|TRBD1|.
TGTGCCATCAGCGGACAGGGCTCTGGAAACACCATATATTTT
CAISGQGSGNTIYF
>TRBJ1-2|TRBV10-3|.|.
TGTGCCATCAGTGAATCACAGGGCTCTAACTATGGCTACACCTTC
CAISESQGSNYGYTF
>TRBJ1-4|TRBV5-1|.|.
TGCGCCAGCAGCTTGGACGGGCAGGGGTATGAAAAACTGTTTTTT
CASSLDGQGYEKLFF
>TRBJ2-7|TRBV7-8|.|.
TGTGCCAGCAGCCGCGGACGGTTTCATTCTGCCACTAGTGGGCAGCACGAGCAGTACTTC
CASSRGRFHSATSGQHEQYF
>TRBJ1-6|TRBV5-1|.|.
TGCGCCAGCAGCATCGACAGAATCACAAGCTCCTATAATTCACCCCTCCACTTT
CASSIDRITSSYNSPLHF
>TRBJ1-1|TRBV27|TRBD1|few
TGTGCCAGCATTTTTACAGGGGGCCCGAACACTGAAGCTTTCTTT
CASIFTGGPNTEAFF
>TRBJ1-2|TRBV15|.|.
TGTGCCACCAGCAGGGGAGGGGACGGTTATGGCTACACCTTC
CATSRGGDGYGYTF
>TRBJ1-6|TRBV28|.|.
TGTGCCAGCAGTTTAAGAGCGGCCCTCCACTTT
CASSLRAALHF
>TRBJ1-1|TRBV18|TRBD1|.
TGTGCCAGCTCCACCCGGCAGGGGGCCACCAACACTGAAGCTTTCTTT
CASSTRQGATNTEAFF
>TRBJ1-5|TRBV21-1|.|.
TGTGCCAGCAGCACCCAAGGACAGTCGTTATTCAATCAGCCCCAGCATTTT
CASSTQGQSLFNQPQHF
>TRBJ2-5|TRBV28|TRBD2|.
TGTGCCAGCAGTCTCGGACTAGCGGGACTTCAAGAGACCCAGTACTTC
CASSLGLAGLQETQYF
>TRBJ1-5|TRBV4-1|.|once
TGCGCCAGCAGCCAAGAATGGGGGTCGGGGGGTTTGGATCAGCCCCAGCATTTT
CASSQEWGSGGLDQPQHF
>TRBJ2-7|TRBV27|TRBD2|few
TGTGCCAGCATCGGCGGCGGGAGCTACGAGCAGTACTTC
CASIGGGSYEQYF
>TRBJ1-1|TRBV5-4|TRBD1|.
TGTGCCAGCAGCCATACCGGGACAGGGAACACTGAAGCTTTCTTT
CASSHTGTGNTEAFF
>TRBJ1-5|TRBV30|TRBD1|once
TGTGCCTGGAGTGTACAGGGGAAGGGGCCCCAGCATTTT
CAWSVQGKGPQHF
>TRBJ2-3|TRBV28|TRBD2|.
TGTGCCAGCAGGCACTTCAGGGGGGCTAGCGGGGGATCCACAGATACGCAGTATTTT
CASRHFRGASGGSTDTQYF
>TRBJ2-3|TRBV6-1|.|.
TGTGCCAGCAGTGAAGACTTGCCAGATACGCAGTATTTT
CASSEDLPDTQYF
>TRBJ2-7|TRBV19|TRBD2|.
TGTGCCAGTAGTATAGATCGGGAGGTTTCCTACGAGCAGTACTTC
CASSIDREVSYEQYF
>TRBJ2-5|TRBV27|.|.
TGTGCCAGCAGTTTTGGAGTGGCCCAGTACTTC
CASSFGVAQYF
>TRBJ1-2|TRBV5-1|TRBD1|.
TGCGCCAGCAGCGACACGACAGGGGGCCCTGTCTATGGCTACACCTTC
CASSDTTGGPVYGYTF
>TRBJ2-2|TRBV6-5|.|.
TGTGCCAGCAGTTACCTCTACCTCGCGAACACCGGGGAGCTGTTTTTT
CASSYLYLANTGELFF
>TRBJ2-5|TRBV18|.|.
TGTGCCAGCTCACCAGCGGCCCTGGAGACCCAGTACTTC
CASSPAALETQYF
>TRBJ2-7|TRBV4-3|.|few
TGCGCCAGCAGCCGCTGGAGACAGAGCTCCTACGAGCAGTACTTC
CASSRWRQSSYEQYF
>TRBJ2-7|TRBV6-6|TRBD2|.
TGTGCCAGCAGTCCTCGAAACAGCCCGGGGGGGGAGCAGTACTTC
CASSPRNSPGGEQYF
>TRBJ1-1|TRBV7-9|.|.
TGTGCCAGCATCCCCGACGGAGCGGCCACTGAAGCTTTCTTT
CASIPDGAATEAFF
>TRBJ2-7|TRBV19|TRBD1|.
TGTGCCAGTAGTTCGACAGGGGCCCTTCACGAGCAGTACTTC
CASSSTGALHEQYF
>TRBJ2-5|TRBV7-2|TRBD2|.
TGTGCCAGCAGCTTGAGTACGGGAGGGGCGAAGACCCAGTACTTC
CASSLSTGGAKTQYF
>TRBJ1-1|TRBV5-1|.|.
TGCGCCAGCAGCTTGAGGGGAGGCACTGAAGCTTTCTTT
CASSLRGGTEAFF
>TRBJ1-5|TRBV6-5|.|once
TGTGCCAGCAGAACGTTAGATCAGCCCCAGCATTTT
CASRTLDQPQHF
>TRBJ2-2|TRBV9|.|.
TGTGCCAGCAGCCGAGGTGTTCTGAGTAGCACCGGGGAGCTGTTTTTT
CASSRGVLSSTGELFF
>TRBJ1-2|TRBV5-1|TRBD1|.
TGCGCCAGCAGCAGCGGGACAGGGAGCTATGGCTACACCTTC
CASSSGTGSYGYTF
>TRBJ2-5|TRBV7-7|TRBD1|.
TGTGCTAGCAGTCGGGACAGGGAAGAGACCCAGTACTTC
CASSRDREETQYF
>TRBJ2-2|TRBV7-9|.|.
TGTACCAGTAATCAGGGCTCGAACACCGGGGAGCTGTTTTTT
CTSNQGSNTGELFF
>TRBJ1-4|TRBV7-2|TRBD1|.
TGTGCCAGCAGCCCTGTGCCGGGACAGAATAATGAAAAACTGTTTTTT
CASSPVPGQNNEKLFF
>TRBJ2-1|TRBV7-2|TRBD2|.
TGTGCCAGCAGCCTGGCGGGGGGCAGTTCAAATGAGCAGTTCTTC
CASSLAGGSSNEQFF
>TRBJ2-3|TRBV5-5|.|few
TGTGCCAGCAGCGCCGGGAGCACAGATACGCAGTATTTT
CASSAGSTDTQYF
>TRBJ2-5|TRBV7-2|TRBD1|.
TGTGCCAGCAGCTTAGCTCAGGGACAGGGATGGGAGACCCAGTACTTC
CASSLAQGQGWETQYF